The subject of this entry is one T cell receptor (beta chain). Its antigen is unknown. No quality values exist for individual bases; no much larger clone is one base distant. The entry originates in a study of radiotherapy plus CTLA-4 blockade in lung cancer (dated by TCRdb to 2017 to 2018). Regarding the complete study: Objective responses were observed in roughly a sixth of enrolled patients, and disease control was achieved in around 28%. Summary of the overall study and its limitations: After treatment with radiotherapy and ipilimumab, TCR clones that originated in tumors expanded in peripheral blood. Early dynamic changes in blood T cell clones, together with increased serum interferon-beta after radiation, were reported as the strongest predictors of response.

Per the germline V gene (reference sequence), GTSNPN is the CDR1 and SVGIG is the CDR2. The junction carries 18 bases between V and J, which are trimmed by 3 bases and 3 bases respectively. The CDR3 spans 16 residues, from the cysteine through the phenylalanine. Only the CDR3 DNA is retained, 48 bases long and in frame from the first base. The study tested focal radiation therapy combined with CTLA-4 blockade (ipilimumab) in patients with chemo-refractory metastatic non-small-cell lung cancer. Library preparation was by the immunoSEQ multiplex PCR assay. The clones in this table, taken by TCRdb from immuneACCESS, are in-frame only. Not every clone is retained; where verified, under half of the shortfall comes from an unresolved V gene, and the cause of the rest is unknown. The sample yields about 28,000 clones; about four fifths were counted once. The ten largest clones capture 16% of the sample.

Recombination linked TRBV30 to TRBJ2-1, with TRBD2 perhaps the D gene, on 7 matching bases. The TCR originated in a human donor with non-small cell lung cancer that progressed on radiotherapy plus ipilimumab. The source material was peripheral blood, sampled from a patient treated with radiotherapy plus ipilimumab. The CDR3: CAWRRGGFTSYNEQFF. The nucleotide sequence is given as TGTGCCTGGAGGAGGGGGGGGTTTACTAGCTACAATGAGCAGTTCTTC.